The T cell receptor beta chain under discussion was sequenced for a study of vaccination effects on CD4 cells after COVID-19. Concerning this clone itself: Its specificity is not known.

Repertoires were generated with immunoSEQ multiplex PCR, while TCRdb's copy carries only in-frame clones and drops some. The sample carries about 71,000 clones, roughly 80% recorded once. Study observations and caveats: In vaccinees who were healthy, merely 1 out of 255 vaccine-induced clones cross-reacted with common cold coronaviruses. Missing from the study were early post-infection timepoints, and its convalescent patients were few.

Antigen-specific CD4+ T cells were first expanded with viral peptide pools by the ViraFEST assay and only then sequenced. Culture lasted around eleven days before CD4+ T cell isolation. Testing of the vaccine recipients showed negative nucleocapsid antibodies and no prior SARS-CoV-2 infection. The authors replaced half the medium with IL-2 medium on days 3 and 7. Deletions cut 3 bases from V and 1 base from J, with 5 bases between. The germline CDR1 and CDR2 sequences are WNHNN and SYGVQD (reference sequence). This CDR3 is built from 13 residues. The sequence came from a human donor who received a COVID-19 vaccine. This chain links TRBV10-1 with TRBJ2-3; no reliable D call. This specimen consisted of CD4+ T cells from PBMCs cultured with SARS-CoV-2 spike peptides, obtained before COVID-19 vaccination. CDR3 in amino acids: CASSELGTDTQYF. CDR3 nucleotides: TGCGCCAGCAGTGAACTCGGCACAGATACGCAGTATTTT.